A single TCR beta chain is shown here with its context. Its specificity is unknown. The data were obtained in a study of radiation and T cells in renal cell carcinoma. Time point indicated: baseline pretreatment blood. Stated treatment: 15 Gy SBRT to primary tumor, nephrectomy 4 weeks later. Blood was sampled at baseline, 2 weeks and 4 weeks after SBRT. The tumor was a clear cell renal cell carcinoma. The method was immunoSEQ multiplex PCR; TCRdb's version includes in-frame clones alone and lacks a portion of them. The sample lists tens of thousands of clones; over 70% were seen once. Study observations and caveats: Top tumor clonotypes rose in blood 2 weeks post-radiation, then contracted.

Sequenced here: blood, sampled from a patient whose treatment included radiotherapy and nephrectomy. The TCR originated in a man between 60 and 70 years old with renal cell carcinoma.

Here the CDR3 reads CSARSNYGYTF. DNA of the CDR3: TGCAGTGCTCGATCTAACTATGGCTACACCTTC. The chain has TRBV20-1 and TRBJ1-2; D call uncertain. The CDR3 length is 11 residues. CDR1 is DFQATT and CDR2 is SNEGSKA in the germline V gene (reference sequence). Trimming took 5 bases from V and 0 from J, leaving 4 bases between them.